The 2 T cell receptor beta chains below all came from one sample that was sequenced in a study of response to subunit inactivated influenza vaccine. From the RT-PCR reads, TCRdb called clonotypes with MiXCR, one entry per CDR3 protein. This table has 150,000 to 200,000 distinct CDR3 sequences, about a tenth appearing once. The material was non-naive T cells sorted from PBMCs, obtained 45 days after vaccination. These receptors were taken from a man aged 50-59 years who received an inactivated influenza vaccine.

The V call is TRBV20-1, the J call TRBJ2-1; 9 bases match TRBD2. V shed 4 bases, J shed 6 bases, and the junction held 13 bases outside the gene matches. This CDR3 comprises 16 residues. CDR1 and CDR2 from the germline V gene are DFQATT and SNEGSKA (reference sequence). Here the CDR3 reads CSANGRGLAGSNEQFF. The CDR3 DNA sequence: TGCAGTGCTAATGGCCGAGGGCTAGCGGGAAGCAATGAGCAGTTCTTC.

The chain carries TRBV7-2 and TRBJ2-7; the match to TRBD2 covers 7 bases. V dropped 2 bases and J dropped 6; count of bases not matched to a gene: 10. Germline V gene data show CDR1 as SGHTA and CDR2 as FQGNSA. This CDR3 has 15 residues. The CDR3 here is CASSLQGDRGVEQYF. The CDR3 coding sequence is TGTGCCAGCAGCTTACAGGGCGACCGGGGGGTCGAGCAGTACTTC.